The TCR beta chain described here comes from a study of T cell responses to AZD1222 COVID-19 vaccine. About the study: Timing groups of about 4 and about 12 weeks for second doses were pooled.

The length of the CDR3 is 14 residues. CDR1 and CDR2 (germline): MRHNA, SNTAGT. The V end was cut by 6 bases, the J end by 2 bases, with 12 bases between. Note on this clone: The antigen is undetermined.

Here immunoSEQ multiplex PCR was the method, and the copy in TCRdb shows in-frame clones only, minus some. The table records approximately 170,000 clones, approximately 89% of them present only once. General observations from the study: Among vaccine-associated CD4 TCRs, coverage spanned spike, with dominance at 160-218 and 743-854. The number of AZD1222 recipients seropositive at baseline was only 5 to 7. After the peak T cell response, and only then, were repertoires sampled.

The sequencing here drew on peripheral blood, taken on day 0 of AZD1222 vaccination. The chain is built from TRBV6-4 and TRBJ2-3; D gene ambiguous. The sequence came from an adult in good health. The CDR3 DNA reads as TGTGCCAGCAGCCTAAGAAGTACCACAGATACGCAGTATTTT. This translates into CASSLRSTTDTQYF.